The next 5 T cell receptor beta chains were all read from a single sample in a study of response to subunit inactivated influenza vaccine. MiXCR, applied by TCRdb to the RT-PCR reads, yields one record per CDR3 protein. The table records about 780,000 distinct CDR3 sequences, approximately 17% of them present only once. The source was PBMCs from blood, collected roughly 5 days after vaccination. The receptors derive from a man aged 50 or older who received an inactivated influenza vaccine.

This clonotype has a handful of counts. The chain recombines TRBV5-6 with TRBJ2-3; tentatively, D is TRBD2 (5 bases). The CDR3 totals 13 residues. Trimming stripped 3 bases from V and 6 bases from J, with 11 bases between. CDR1 and CDR2 from the germline V gene are SGHDT and YYEEEE. The chain's CDR3 is CASSSGRGDTQYF. The CDR3 nucleotides are TGTGCCAGCAGCTCGGGTCGGGGTGATACGCAGTATTTT.

This chain links TRBV5-1 with TRBJ2-3; TRBD1 matches 8 bases. V was clipped by 7 bases and J by 1 base; unmatched bases: 8. This CDR3 spans 15 amino acids. The germline gives CDR1 SGHRS, CDR2 YFSETQ. This chain's CDR3 is CASGGTGKGTDTQYF. CDR3 coding DNA: TGCGCCAGCGGCGGGACAGGAAAAGGCACAGATACGCAGTATTTT.

This clonotype was counted many times. The rearrangement links TRBV4-2 to TRBJ2-7; TRBD2 matches 7 bases. The V gene's germline CDR1 is LGHNA and CDR2 YNFKEQ. The CDR3 runs 13 residues. Unmatched junction bases numbered 2, after V lost 3 bases and J lost 3 bases. In DNA form, the CDR3 reads TGTGCCAGCAGCCAGGGCGGGGGCTACGAGCAGTACTTC. It codes for CASSQGGGYEQYF.

The gene calls are TRBV20-1 and TRBJ2-7, with 10 bases matching TRBD1. V shed 6 bases, J shed 3 bases, and the junction held 11 bases outside the gene matches. The CDR3 contains 15 residues. Germline CDR1 and CDR2: DFQATT and SNEGSKA (reference sequence). The CDR3 DNA reads as TGCAGTGCCTACACCCGGGACAGGGGCAACTACGAGCAGTACTTC. Its translation: CSAYTRDRGNYEQYF.

There are a few counts of this clonotype. The rearrangement links TRBV20-1 to TRBJ1-6, with 7 bases aligning to TRBD1. Germline CDR1 and CDR2: DFQATT and SNEGSKA (reference sequence). CDR3 length: 13 amino acids. For the CDR3, the DNA is TGCAGCGGGCGGGACAGTGTAAATTCACCCCTCCACTTT. Encoded protein: CSGRDSVNSPLHF.